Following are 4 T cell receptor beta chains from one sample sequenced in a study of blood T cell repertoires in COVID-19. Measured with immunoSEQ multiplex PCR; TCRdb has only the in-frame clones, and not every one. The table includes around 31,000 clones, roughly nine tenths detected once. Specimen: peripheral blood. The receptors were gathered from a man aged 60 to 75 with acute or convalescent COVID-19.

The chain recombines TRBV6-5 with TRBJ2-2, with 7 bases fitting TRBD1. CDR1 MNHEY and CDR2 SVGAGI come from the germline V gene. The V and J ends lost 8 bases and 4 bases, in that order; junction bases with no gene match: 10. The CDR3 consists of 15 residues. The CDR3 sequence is CASAPRDRLTGELFF. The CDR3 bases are TGTGCCAGCGCCCCCAGGGACAGACTCACCGGGGAGCTGTTTTTT.

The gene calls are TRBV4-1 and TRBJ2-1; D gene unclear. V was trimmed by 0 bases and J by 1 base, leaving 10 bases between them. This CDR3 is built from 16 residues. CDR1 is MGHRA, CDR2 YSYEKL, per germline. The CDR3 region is CASSQDPARSYNEQFF. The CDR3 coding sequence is TGCGCCAGCAGCCAAGATCCTGCGCGGTCCTACAATGAGCAGTTCTTC.

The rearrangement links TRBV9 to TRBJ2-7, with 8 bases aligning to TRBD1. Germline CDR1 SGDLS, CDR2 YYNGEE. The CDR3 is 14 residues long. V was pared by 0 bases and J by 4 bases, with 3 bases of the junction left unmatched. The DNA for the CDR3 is TGTGCCAGCAGCGTAGGACAGGGGATTTACGAGCAGTACTTC. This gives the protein CASSVGQGIYEQYF.

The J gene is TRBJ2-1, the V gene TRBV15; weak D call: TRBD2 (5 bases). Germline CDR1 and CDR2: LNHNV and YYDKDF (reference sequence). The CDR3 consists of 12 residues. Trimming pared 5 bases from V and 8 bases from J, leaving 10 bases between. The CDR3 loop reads CATSGLAYEQFF. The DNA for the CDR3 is TGTGCCACCAGCGGGCTAGCCTATGAGCAGTTCTTC.